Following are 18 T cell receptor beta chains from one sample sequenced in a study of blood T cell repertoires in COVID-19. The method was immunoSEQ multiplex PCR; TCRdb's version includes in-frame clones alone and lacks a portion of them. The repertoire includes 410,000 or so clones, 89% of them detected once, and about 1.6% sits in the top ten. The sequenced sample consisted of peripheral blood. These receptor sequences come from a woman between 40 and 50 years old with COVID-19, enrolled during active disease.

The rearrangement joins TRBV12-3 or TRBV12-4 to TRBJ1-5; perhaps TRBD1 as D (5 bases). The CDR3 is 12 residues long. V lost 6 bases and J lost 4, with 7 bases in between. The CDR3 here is CASSDRNQPQHF. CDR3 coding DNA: TGTGCCAGCAGCGACAGAAATCAGCCCCAGCATTTT.

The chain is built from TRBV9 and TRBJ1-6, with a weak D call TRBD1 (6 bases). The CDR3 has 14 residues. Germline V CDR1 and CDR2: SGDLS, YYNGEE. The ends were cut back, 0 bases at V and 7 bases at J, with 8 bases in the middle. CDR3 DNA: TGTGCCAGCAGCGTAGGACAGGAAAATTCACCCCTCCACTTT. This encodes CASSVGQENSPLHF.

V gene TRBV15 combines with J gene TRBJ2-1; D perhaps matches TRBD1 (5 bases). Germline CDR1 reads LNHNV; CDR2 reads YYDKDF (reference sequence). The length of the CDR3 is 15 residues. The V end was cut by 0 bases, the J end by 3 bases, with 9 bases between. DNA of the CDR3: TGTGCCACCAGCAGAGATCGGCAGGGCTACAATGAGCAGTTCTTC. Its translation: CATSRDRQGYNEQFF.

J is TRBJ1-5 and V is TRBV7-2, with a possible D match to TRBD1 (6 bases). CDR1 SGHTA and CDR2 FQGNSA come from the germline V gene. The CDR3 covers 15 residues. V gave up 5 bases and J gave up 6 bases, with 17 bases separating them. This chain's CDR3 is CASSTNTGFGQPQHF. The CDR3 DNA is TGTGCCAGCAGCACGAATACAGGGTTCGGTCAGCCCCAGCATTTT. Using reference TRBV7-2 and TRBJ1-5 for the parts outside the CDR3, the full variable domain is GAGVSQSPSNKVTEKGKDVELRCDPISGHTALYWYRQSLGQGLEFLIYFQGNSAPDKSGLPSDRFSAERTGGSVSTLTIQRTQQEDSAVYLCASSTNTGFGQPQHFGDGTRLSIL.

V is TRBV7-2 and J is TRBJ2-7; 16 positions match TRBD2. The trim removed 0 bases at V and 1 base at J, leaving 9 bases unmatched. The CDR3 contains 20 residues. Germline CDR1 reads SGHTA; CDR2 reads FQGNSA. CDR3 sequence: CASSLATTGTSGGASYEQYF. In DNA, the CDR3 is TGTGCCAGCAGCTTAGCTACTACCGGGACTAGCGGGGGGGCTTCCTACGAGCAGTACTTC.

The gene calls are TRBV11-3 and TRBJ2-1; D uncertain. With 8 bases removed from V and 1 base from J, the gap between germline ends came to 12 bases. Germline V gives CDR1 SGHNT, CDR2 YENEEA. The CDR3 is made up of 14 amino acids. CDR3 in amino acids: CASSFAASYNEQFF. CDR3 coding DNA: TGTGCCAGCTCTTTCGCGGCATCCTACAATGAGCAGTTCTTC.

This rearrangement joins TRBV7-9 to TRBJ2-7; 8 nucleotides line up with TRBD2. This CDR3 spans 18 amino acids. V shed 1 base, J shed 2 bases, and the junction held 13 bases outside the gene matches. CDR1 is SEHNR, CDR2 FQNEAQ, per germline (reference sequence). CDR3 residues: CASSLVRPPSGPTYEQYF. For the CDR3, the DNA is TGTGCCAGCAGCTTAGTAAGGCCTCCTAGCGGGCCGACCTACGAGCAGTACTTC.

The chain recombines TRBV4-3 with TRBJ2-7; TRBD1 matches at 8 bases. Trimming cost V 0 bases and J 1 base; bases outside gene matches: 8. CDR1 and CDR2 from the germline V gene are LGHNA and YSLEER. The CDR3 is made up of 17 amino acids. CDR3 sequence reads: CASSQDRMGQASYEQYF. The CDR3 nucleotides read TGCGCCAGCAGCCAAGATCGAATGGGACAGGCGTCCTACGAGCAGTACTTC.

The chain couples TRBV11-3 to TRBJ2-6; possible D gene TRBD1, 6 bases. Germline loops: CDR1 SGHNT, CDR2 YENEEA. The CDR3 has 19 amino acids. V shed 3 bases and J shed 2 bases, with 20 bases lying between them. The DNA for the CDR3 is TGTGCCAGCAGCTTTTCCAAAGGAGGCGCAGGGGCTGGGGCCAACGTCCTGACTTTC. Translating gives CASSFSKGGAGAGANVLTF.

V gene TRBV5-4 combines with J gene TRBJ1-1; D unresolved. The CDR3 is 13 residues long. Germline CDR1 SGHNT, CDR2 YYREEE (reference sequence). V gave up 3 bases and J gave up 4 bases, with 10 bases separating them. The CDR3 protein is CASSSQELTEAFF. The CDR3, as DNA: TGTGCCAGCAGCTCCCAAGAACTCACTGAAGCTTTCTTT.

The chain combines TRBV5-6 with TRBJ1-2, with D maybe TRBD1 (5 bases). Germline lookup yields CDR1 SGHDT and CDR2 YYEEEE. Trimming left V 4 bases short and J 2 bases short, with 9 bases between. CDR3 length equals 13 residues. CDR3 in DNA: TGTGCCAGCAGCGGGGCTGGGAACTATGGCTACACCTTC. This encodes CASSGAGNYGYTF.

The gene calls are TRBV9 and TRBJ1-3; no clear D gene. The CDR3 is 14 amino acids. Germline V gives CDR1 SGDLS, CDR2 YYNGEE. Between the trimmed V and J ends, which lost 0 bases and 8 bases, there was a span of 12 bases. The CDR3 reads CASSVARGTDTIYF. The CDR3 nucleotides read TGTGCCAGCAGCGTAGCCCGGGGAACTGACACCATATATTTT.

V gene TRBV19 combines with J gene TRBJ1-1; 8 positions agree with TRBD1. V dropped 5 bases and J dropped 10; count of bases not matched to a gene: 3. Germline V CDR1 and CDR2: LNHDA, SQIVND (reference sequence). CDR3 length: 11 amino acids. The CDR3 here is CASSQGATAFF. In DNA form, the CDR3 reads TGTGCCAGTAGTCAGGGGGCAACAGCTTTCTTT.

The CDR3 DNA reads as TGTGCCAGTAGTATAGATCCTGGGACAGTTGAAGCTTTCTTT. Translation: CASSIDPGTVEAFF. V gene TRBV19 combines with J gene TRBJ1-1; 7 nucleotides match TRBD1. The CDR3 runs to 14 residues. Germline V gene lookup returns CDR1 LNHDA and CDR2 SQIVND (reference sequence). V dropped 0 bases and J dropped 7; count of bases not matched to a gene: 5.

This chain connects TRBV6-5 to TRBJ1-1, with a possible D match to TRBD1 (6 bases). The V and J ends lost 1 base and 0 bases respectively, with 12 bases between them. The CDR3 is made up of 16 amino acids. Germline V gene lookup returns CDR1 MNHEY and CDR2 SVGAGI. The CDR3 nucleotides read TGTGCCAGCAGTTACTATATGGGACACATGAACACTGAAGCTTTCTTT. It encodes CASSYYMGHMNTEAFF.

The CDR3 DNA reads as TGCGCCAGCAGCTTGAGGGGGTCCACAGATACGCAGTATTTT. Amino acids: CASSLRGSTDTQYF. This chain links TRBV5-1 with TRBJ2-3; D is perhaps TRBD1 (6 bases). V gave up 1 base and J gave up 2 bases, with 8 bases separating them. CDR3 size: 14 residues. Germline V gene data show CDR1 as SGHRS and CDR2 as YFSETQ. The full variable domain, completed using reference TRBV5-1 and TRBJ2-3, is KAGVTQTPRYLIKTRGQQVTLSCSPISGHRSVSWYQQTPGQGLQFLFEYFSETQRNKGNFPGRFSGRQFSNSRSEMNVSTLELGDSALYLCASSLRGSTDTQYFGPGTRLTVL.

The CDR3 region is CASSIPRTGVVDGYTF. The CDR3 DNA sequence: TGTGCCAGTAGTATACCCCGGACAGGGGTGGTAGATGGCTACACCTTC. This sequence joins TRBV19 and TRBJ1-2, with TRBD1 matching 9 bases. Germline trimming cut 2 bases from V and 6 bases from J; bases unmatched to any gene: 10. Germline V lookup: CDR1 LNHDA, CDR2 SQIVND (reference sequence). The CDR3 consists of 16 residues.

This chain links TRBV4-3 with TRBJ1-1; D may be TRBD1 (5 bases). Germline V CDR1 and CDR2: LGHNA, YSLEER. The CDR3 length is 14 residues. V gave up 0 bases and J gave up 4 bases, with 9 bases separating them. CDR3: CASSQDHRTTEAFF. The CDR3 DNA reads TGCGCCAGCAGCCAAGACCACAGGACCACTGAAGCTTTCTTT.